This entry concerns a single T cell receptor beta chain. Antigen specificity is unknown. The data stem from a study of OX40 agonist ivuxolimab in advanced cancers. Across the study: In this trial design, patients received ivuxolimab intravenously at 0.01 to 10 mg/kg every 2 weeks. Two patients with cutaneous melanoma and one with hepatocellular carcinoma, three in total, showed partial responses.

Assay: immunoSEQ multiplex PCR; the TCRdb copy retains only in-frame clones and omits some. The sample shows around 50,000 clones, 79% of them seen only once. Trimming took 4 bases from V and 0 from J, leaving 22 bases between them. The CDR3 is 20 amino acids. The germline V gene has CDR1 LNHDA and CDR2 SQIVND (reference sequence). Study-level points and caveats: Clonal expansion by week 6 occurred in CD4+ and CD8+ blood T cells (at 0.1 to 3.0 mg/kg). Normalized T-cell clonal expansion was also low in some nonresponders.

Material: CD4+ or CD8+ T cells sorted from blood, obtained in a trial of the OX40 agonist ivuxolimab. The TCR sequence derives from an adult with an advanced solid tumor such as melanoma, head and neck, liver or kidney cancer. V is TRBV19 and J is TRBJ1-6; D possibly corresponds to TRBD1 (5 bases). CDR3 amino acids: CASSTTGPPRASSYNSPLHF. The CDR3 nucleotides read TGTGCCAGTAGTACTACAGGCCCCCCTAGGGCGAGCTCCTATAATTCACCCCTCCACTTT. The full variable domain, rest sourced from reference TRBV19 and TRBJ1-6, is DGGITQSPKYLFRKEGQNVTLSCEQNLNHDAMYWYRQDPGQGLRLIYYSQIVNDFQKGDIAEGYSVSREKKESFPLTVTSAQKNPTAFYLCASSTTGPPRASSYNSPLHFGNGTRLTVT.